These 14 T cell receptor beta chains were sequenced from one sample in a study of CD8+ T cells in alopecia areata. The treatment: oral pan-JAK inhibitor, 5-10 mg twice daily. TCR sequencing used cDNA made by reverse transcription of extracted RNA. TCRdb's copy holds only in-frame clones and misses some; the assay was immunoSEQ multiplex PCR. The sample includes 180,000 or so clones, roughly 46% of them seen just once. Sequencing was performed on CD8+ T cells sorted from blood, taken at week 52, from a patient treated with tofacitinib. The origin of the receptors is a human donor with alopecia areata.

The V and J genes are TRBV29-1 and TRBJ1-1; a weak D match, TRBD1 (6 bases). V lost 5 bases and J lost 7, with 20 bases in between. The germline CDR1 and CDR2 sequences are SQVTM and ANQGSEA. This CDR3 has 14 residues. The CDR3 protein is CSVPGGPWSVEAFF. DNA for the CDR3: TGCAGCGTTCCCGGGGGCCCCTGGTCGGTTGAAGCTTTCTTT.

This clone has more than one count but fewer than ten. The chain carries TRBV30 and TRBJ1-6; no clear D. Trimming stripped 4 bases from V and 9 bases from J, with 13 bases between. The CDR3 is 13 amino acids. Looked up from germline, CDR1 is GTSNPN and CDR2 is SVGIG (reference sequence). CDR3 bases: TGTGCCTGGAACCGGGATCCGCTTTCACCCCTCCACTTT. Translated: CAWNRDPLSPLHF. Using reference TRBV30 and TRBJ1-6 for the parts outside the CDR3, the full variable domain is SQTIHQWPATLVQPVGSPLSLECTVEGTSNPNLYWYRQAAGRGLQLLFYSVGIGQISSEVPQNLSASRPQDRQFILSSKKLLLSDSGFYLCAWNRDPLSPLHFGNGTRLTVT.

This clone was detected only a few times. The chain has TRBV23-1 and TRBJ2-2; 10 bases align to TRBD1. TRBV23-1 is flagged as an ORF with uncertain function. Trimming removed 4 bases from V and 7 bases from J; junction bases left unmatched: 9. CDR3 length: 16 residues. The CDR3 bases are TGCGCCAGCAGTCGCACCGGGACAGGGGACAGCGGGGAGCTGTTTTTT. It is translated as CASSRTGTGDSGELFF.

The chain couples TRBV29-1 to TRBJ1-4, with 7 bases matching TRBD1. The CDR3 sequence is 14 residues long. The germline V gene has CDR1 SQVTM and CDR2 ANQGSEA. With V trimmed by 5 bases and J by 3 bases, 6 bases remained unmatched. The CDR3 is CSVLNRGSNEKLFF. In nucleotides, the CDR3 is TGCAGCGTTTTAAACAGGGGTTCTAATGAAAAACTGTTTTTT.

This sequence joins TRBV6-5 and TRBJ2-7, with 7 bases lining up with TRBD2. V was clipped by 2 bases and J by 3 bases; unmatched bases: 1. CDR1 and CDR2 (germline): MNHEY, SVGAGI. This CDR3 spans 13 amino acids. CDR3: CASSYGEGYEQYF. CDR3 DNA sequence: TGTGCCAGCAGTTACGGGGAGGGCTACGAGCAGTACTTC.

The V gene is TRBV14, the J gene TRBJ1-6; D remains ambiguous. The germline V gene encodes CDR1 SGHDN and CDR2 FVKESK. This CDR3 spans 16 amino acids. V shed 1 base and J shed 7 bases, with 14 bases lying between them. CDR3 region: CASSQAFVGVNSPLHF. The CDR3 DNA sequence: TGTGCCAGCAGCCAAGCATTTGTCGGGGTCAATTCACCCCTCCACTTT.

CDR3 sequence: CAWRETGSNTGELFF. CDR3 in DNA: TGTGCCTGGAGGGAGACAGGTTCGAACACCGGGGAGCTGTTTTTT. This chain connects TRBV30 to TRBJ2-2, with D maybe TRBD1 (6 bases). Looked up from germline, CDR1 is GTSNPN and CDR2 is SVGIG (reference sequence). Deletions cut 3 bases from V and 0 bases from J, with 11 bases between. This CDR3 comprises 15 residues. Full variable domain (remainder filled in from reference TRBV30 and TRBJ2-2): SQTIHQWPATLVQPVGSPLSLECTVEGTSNPNLYWYRQAAGRGLQLLFYSVGIGQISSEVPQNLSASRPQDRQFILSSKKLLLSDSGFYLCAWRETGSNTGELFFGEGSRLTVL.

The V and J genes are TRBV7-9 and TRBJ2-2, with a tentative D call TRBD1 (5 bases). V lost 3 bases and J lost 6, with 8 bases in between. This CDR3 contains 13 residues. Germline V gene lookup returns CDR1 SEHNR and CDR2 FQNEAQ (reference sequence). The CDR3 here is CASSFAGSGELFF. The CDR3 DNA is TGTGCCAGCAGCTTTGCAGGGTCCGGGGAGCTGTTTTTT.

This chain joins TRBV7-9 and TRBJ2-6; a weak D match, TRBD1 (6 bases). The CDR3 length is 16 residues. V gave up 3 bases and J gave up 0 bases, with 9 bases separating them. Germline loops: CDR1 SEHNR, CDR2 FQNEAQ (reference sequence). The CDR3 protein is CASSLQGRSGANVLTF. CDR3 DNA sequence: TGTGCCAGCAGCTTGCAGGGGCGCTCTGGGGCCAACGTCCTGACTTTC. Combining the CDR3 with reference TRBV7-9 and TRBJ2-6 gives the whole variable domain DTGVSQNPRHKITKRGQNVTFRCDPISEHNRLYWYRQTLGQGPEFLTYFQNEAQLEKSRLLSDRFSAERPKGSFSTLEIQRTEQGDSAMYLCASSLQGRSGANVLTFGAGSRLTVL.

This clone was recorded a few times. V is TRBV29-1 and J is TRBJ2-1; the match to TRBD1 covers 9 bases. The CDR3 consists of 12 residues. CDR1 is SQVTM, CDR2 ANQGSEA, per germline. With 6 bases clipped from V and 11 bases from J, the junction kept 8 bases outside the gene matches. The CDR3 DNA follows: TGCAGCGTGGGGGGGACAGGGCCCCAGCAGTTCTTC. Protein: CSVGGTGPQQFF.

The genes are TRBV29-1 and TRBJ1-1, with a possible D match to TRBD1 (5 bases). V shed 2 bases and J shed 1 base, with 5 bases lying between them. The CDR3 spans 12 residues. Germline V gives CDR1 SQVTM, CDR2 ANQGSEA. The CDR3 is CSVEQGNTEAFF. The CDR3 DNA reads as TGCAGCGTTGAACAGGGGAACACTGAAGCTTTCTTT.

As to this clone: The CDR3 does not close with the conserved phenylalanine or tryptophan, likely indicating a read error. The rearrangement links TRBV2 to TRBJ1-1, with D hard to call. The CDR3 spans 14 residues. Germline V gene lookup returns CDR1 SNHLY and CDR2 FYNNEI. Between the trimmed V and J ends, which lost 1 base and 1 base, there was a span of 7 bases. The CDR3 coding sequence is TGTGCCAGCAGTGAAGGGTCAGAGAACACTGAAGCTTTCTCT. This sequence encodes CASSEGSENTEAFS.

The V call is TRBV7-9, the J call TRBJ1-2; the match to TRBD1 covers 12 bases. V trimming: 3 bases; J trimming: 6 bases; junction bases outside the gene matches: 5. There are 15 residues in the CDR3. The V gene's germline CDR1 is SEHNR and CDR2 FQNEAQ (reference sequence). The CDR3 DNA reads as TGTGCCAGCAGCTTCGGGACAGGGGGCGATAATGGCTACACCTTC. It encodes CASSFGTGGDNGYTF.

The chain joins TRBV2 to TRBJ1-1; D possibly corresponds to TRBD1 (5 bases). The V end was cut by 1 base, the J end by 4 bases, with 10 bases between. This CDR3 region has 14 residues. Germline CDR1 reads SNHLY; CDR2 reads FYNNEI. The CDR3 region is CASSEVSGSTEAFF. In DNA, the CDR3 is TGTGCCAGCAGTGAAGTTTCAGGGTCCACTGAAGCTTTCTTT.